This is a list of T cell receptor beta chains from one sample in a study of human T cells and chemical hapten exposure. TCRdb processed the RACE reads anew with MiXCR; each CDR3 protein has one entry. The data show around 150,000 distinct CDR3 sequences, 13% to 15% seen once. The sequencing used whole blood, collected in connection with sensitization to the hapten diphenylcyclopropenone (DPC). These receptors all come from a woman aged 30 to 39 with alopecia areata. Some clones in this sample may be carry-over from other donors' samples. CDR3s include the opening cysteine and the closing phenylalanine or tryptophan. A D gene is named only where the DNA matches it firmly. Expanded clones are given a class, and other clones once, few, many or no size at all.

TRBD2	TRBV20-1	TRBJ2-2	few	TGCAGTGCTAGAGCCCCCGGACTAGCGGGACAAACCGGGGAGCTGTTTTTT	CSARAPGLAGQTGELFF
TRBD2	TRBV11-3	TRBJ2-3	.	TGTGCCAGCAGCTCCCCAGCGGGGAGGGAAGATACGCAGTATTTT	CASSSPAGREDTQYF
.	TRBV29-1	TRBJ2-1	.	TGCAGCGTTGGGGTTCGGTCCTACAATGAGCAGTTCTTC	CSVGVRSYNEQFF
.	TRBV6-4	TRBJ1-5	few	TGTGCCAGCCTACGCAGACAGGCCGTGAGATATAGCAATCAGCCCCAGCATTTT	CASLRRQAVRYSNQPQHF
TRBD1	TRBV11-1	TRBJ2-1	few	TGTGCCAGCAGCTTCGGACAGGGAGGAAACAATGAGCAGTTCTTC	CASSFGQGGNNEQFF
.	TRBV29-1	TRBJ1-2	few	TGCAGCGTTGAAGTCCGGAGGGACGCGGGCTATGGCTACACCTTC	CSVEVRRDAGYGYTF
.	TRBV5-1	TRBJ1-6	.	TGCGCCAGCAGCTTGGAAGTGGGCAGGGAATCACCCCTCCACTTT	CASSLEVGRESPLHF
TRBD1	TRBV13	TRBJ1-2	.	TGTGCCAGCAGCAGGACAGGGTCGGCTATCGGCTACACCTTC	CASSRTGSAIGYTF
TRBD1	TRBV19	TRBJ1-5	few	TGTGCCAGTAGTCGACAGGGATTCGGTCAGCCCCAGCATTTT	CASSRQGFGQPQHF
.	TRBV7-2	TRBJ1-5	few	TGTGCCAGCAGCTTAGTTGCAGGCCGAGTGCGTCAGCCCCAGCATTTT	CASSLVAGRVRQPQHF
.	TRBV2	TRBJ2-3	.	TGTGCCAGCACCTTCAACATGGGAGATACGCAGTATTTT	CASTFNMGDTQYF
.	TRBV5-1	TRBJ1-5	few	TGCGCCAGCAGTCTGGAAGGGGTCGGGCAGCCCCAGCATTTT	CASSLEGVGQPQHF
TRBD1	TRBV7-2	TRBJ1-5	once	TGTGCCAGCAGCCCAGGGGGACAGGGGAATAGGCCCCAGCATTTT	CASSPGGQGNRPQHF
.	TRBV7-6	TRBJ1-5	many	TGTGCCAGCAGCTTAGCGGACAGAAATCAGCCCCAGCATTTT	CASSLADRNQPQHF